The clone carrying this T cell receptor (beta chain) was seen more than once but under ten times. Antigen: not known. Some clones are missing from TCRdb's copy, which holds only in-frame ones; the method was immunoSEQ multiplex PCR. This sample carries under 45,000 clones, none of them present only once. This CDR3 contains 13 residues. CDR1 SGDLS and CDR2 YYNGEE come from the germline V gene. The V gene lost 1 base and the J gene lost 0 bases, with 4 bases spanning the gap. The entry originates in a study of T cells after posttransplantation cyclophosphamide. Study-wide results and limits: Tissue-infiltrating T cells from skin or gut overlapped little with blood T cells.

The specimen was PBMCs. The chain joins TRBV9 to TRBJ1-1; no definite D call. The source is a woman aged 50 to 60 in good health and a related stem cell transplant donor. CDR3 nucleotides: TGTGCCAGCAGCGTATTCGTGAACACTGAAGCTTTCTTT. The encoded protein is CASSVFVNTEAFF.